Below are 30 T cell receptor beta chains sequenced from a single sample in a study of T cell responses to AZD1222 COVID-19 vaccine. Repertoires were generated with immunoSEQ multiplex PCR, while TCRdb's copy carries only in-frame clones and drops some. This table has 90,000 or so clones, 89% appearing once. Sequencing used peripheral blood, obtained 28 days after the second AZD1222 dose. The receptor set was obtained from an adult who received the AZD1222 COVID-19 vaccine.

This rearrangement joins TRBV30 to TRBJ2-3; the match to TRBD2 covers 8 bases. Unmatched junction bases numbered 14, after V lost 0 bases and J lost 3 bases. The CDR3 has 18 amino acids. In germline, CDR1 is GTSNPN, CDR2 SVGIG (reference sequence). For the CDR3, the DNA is TGTGCCTGGAGTGTACTTAGACGGGGGGGCGGGAAAACAGATACGCAGTATTTT. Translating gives CAWSVLRRGGGKTDTQYF.

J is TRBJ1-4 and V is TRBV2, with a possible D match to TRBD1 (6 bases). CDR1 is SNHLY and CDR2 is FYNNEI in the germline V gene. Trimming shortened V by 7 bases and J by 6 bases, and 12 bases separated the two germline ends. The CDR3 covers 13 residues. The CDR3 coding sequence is TGTGCCAGCATCGCGGGGGGCTATGAAAAACTGTTTTTT. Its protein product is CASIAGGYEKLFF.

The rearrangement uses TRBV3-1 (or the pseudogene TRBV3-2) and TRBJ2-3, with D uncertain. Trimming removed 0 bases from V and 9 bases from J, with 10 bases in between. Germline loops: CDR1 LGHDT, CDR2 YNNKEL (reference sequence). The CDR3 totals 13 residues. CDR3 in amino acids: CASSQEMERTQYF. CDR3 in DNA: TGTGCCAGCAGCCAAGAGATGGAGAGAACGCAGTATTTT.

This CDR3 reads CASSVSGGASDTQYF. The CDR3 DNA reads as TGTGCCAGCAGTGTTAGCGGGGGGGCTTCAGATACGCAGTATTTT. The chain uses TRBV2 and TRBJ2-3; 11 bases are a match to TRBD2. The CDR3 runs 15 residues. Losses at the gene ends were 4 bases for V and 4 bases for J; bases not matched to a gene: 4. Germline V gene data show CDR1 as SNHLY and CDR2 as FYNNEI. The variable domain in full, completed from reference TRBV2 and TRBJ2-3, reads EPEVTQTPSHQVTQMGQEVILRCVPISNHLYFYWYRQILGQKVEFLVSFYNNEISEKSEIFDDQFSVERPDGSNFTLKIRSTKLEDSAMYFCASSVSGGASDTQYFGPGTRLTVL.

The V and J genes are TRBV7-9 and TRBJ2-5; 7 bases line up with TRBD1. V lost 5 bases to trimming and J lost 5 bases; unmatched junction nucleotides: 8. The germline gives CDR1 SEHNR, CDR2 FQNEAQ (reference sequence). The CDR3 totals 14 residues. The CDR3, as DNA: TGTGCCAGCAGCCCCCCGGGACAGCGGGAGACCCAGTACTTC. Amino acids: CASSPPGQRETQYF.

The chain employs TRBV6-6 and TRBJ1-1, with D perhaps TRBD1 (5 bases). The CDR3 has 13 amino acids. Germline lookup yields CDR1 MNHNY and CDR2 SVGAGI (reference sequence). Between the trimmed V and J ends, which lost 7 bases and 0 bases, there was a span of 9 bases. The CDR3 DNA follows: TGTGCCAGCAAAGGGGTTCTGAACACTGAAGCTTTCTTT. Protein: CASKGVLNTEAFF.

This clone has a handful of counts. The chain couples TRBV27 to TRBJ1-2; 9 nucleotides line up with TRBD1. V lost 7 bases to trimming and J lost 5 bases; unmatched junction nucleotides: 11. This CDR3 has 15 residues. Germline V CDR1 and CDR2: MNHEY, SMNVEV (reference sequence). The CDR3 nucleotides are TGTGCCAGCACCCGGTCCGGGACAGGGTTTTATGGCTACACCTTC. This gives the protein CASTRSGTGFYGYTF.

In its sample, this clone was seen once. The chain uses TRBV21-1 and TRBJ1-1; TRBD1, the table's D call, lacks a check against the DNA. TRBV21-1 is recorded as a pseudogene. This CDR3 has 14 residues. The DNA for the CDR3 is TGTGCCAGCAGCACCCCGGGACAGGACGGAGAAGCTTTCTTT. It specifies CASSTPGQDGEAFF.

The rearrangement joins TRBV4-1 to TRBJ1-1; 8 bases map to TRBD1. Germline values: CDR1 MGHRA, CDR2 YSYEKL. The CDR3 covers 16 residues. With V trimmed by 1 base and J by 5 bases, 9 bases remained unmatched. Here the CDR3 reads CASSQGDRQGRTEAFF. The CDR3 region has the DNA TGCGCCAGCAGCCAAGGAGACCGACAGGGGAGAACTGAAGCTTTCTTT.

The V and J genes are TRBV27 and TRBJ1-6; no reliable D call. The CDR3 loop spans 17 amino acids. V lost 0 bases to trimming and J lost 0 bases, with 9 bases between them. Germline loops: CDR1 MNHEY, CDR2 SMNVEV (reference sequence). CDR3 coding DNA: TGTGCCAGCAGTTTATCCCCGGAGAGCTCCTATAATTCACCCCTCCACTTT. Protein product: CASSLSPESSYNSPLHF.

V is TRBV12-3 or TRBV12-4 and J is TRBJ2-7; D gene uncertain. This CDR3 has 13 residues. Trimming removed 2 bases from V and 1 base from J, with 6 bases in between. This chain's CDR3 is CASSLTVSYEQYF. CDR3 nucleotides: TGTGCCAGCAGTTTAACTGTTTCCTACGAGCAGTACTTC.

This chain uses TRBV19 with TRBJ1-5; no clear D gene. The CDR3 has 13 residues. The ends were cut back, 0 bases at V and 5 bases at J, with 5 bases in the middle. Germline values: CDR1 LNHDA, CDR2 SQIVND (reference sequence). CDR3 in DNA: TGTGCCAGTAGTATAGACCAAGATCAGCCCCAGCATTTT. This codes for CASSIDQDQPQHF.

The chain's CDR3 is CASSIGGGNTIYF. CDR3 sequence (DNA): TGTGCCAGCAGTATAGGGGGCGGAAACACCATATATTTT. This chain uses TRBV12-3 or TRBV12-4 with TRBJ1-3, with TRBD1 identical over 7 bases. Trimming removed 5 bases from V and 4 bases from J; junction bases left unmatched: 2. This CDR3 is 13 amino acids long.

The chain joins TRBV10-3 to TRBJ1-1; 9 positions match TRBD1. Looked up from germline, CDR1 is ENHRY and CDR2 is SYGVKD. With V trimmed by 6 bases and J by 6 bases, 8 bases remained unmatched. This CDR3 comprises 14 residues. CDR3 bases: TGTGCCATCAGAGAACCGGGACAGGGCTCTGAAGCTTTCTTT. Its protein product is CAIREPGQGSEAFF.

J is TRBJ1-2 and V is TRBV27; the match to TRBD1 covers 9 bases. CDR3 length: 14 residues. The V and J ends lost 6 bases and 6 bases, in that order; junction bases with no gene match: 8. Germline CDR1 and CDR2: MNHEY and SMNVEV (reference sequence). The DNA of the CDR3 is TGTGCCAGCAGCCCAACCGGGACAGGGAATGGCTACACCTTC. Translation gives CASSPTGTGNGYTF.

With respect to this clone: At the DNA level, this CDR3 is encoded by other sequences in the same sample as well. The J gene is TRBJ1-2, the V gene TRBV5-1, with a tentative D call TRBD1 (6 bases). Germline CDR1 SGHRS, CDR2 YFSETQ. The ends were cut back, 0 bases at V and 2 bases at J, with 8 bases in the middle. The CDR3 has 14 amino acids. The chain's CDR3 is CASSLVQGNYGYTF. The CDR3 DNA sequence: TGCGCCAGCAGCTTGGTACAGGGAAACTATGGCTACACCTTC.

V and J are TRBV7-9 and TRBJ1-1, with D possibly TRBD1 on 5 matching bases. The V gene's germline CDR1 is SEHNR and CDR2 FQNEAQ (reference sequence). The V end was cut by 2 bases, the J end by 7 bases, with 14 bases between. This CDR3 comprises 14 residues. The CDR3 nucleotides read TGTGCCAGCAGCTTAAGTCGACAGTGGAGTGAAGCTTTCTTT. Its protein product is CASSLSRQWSEAFF.

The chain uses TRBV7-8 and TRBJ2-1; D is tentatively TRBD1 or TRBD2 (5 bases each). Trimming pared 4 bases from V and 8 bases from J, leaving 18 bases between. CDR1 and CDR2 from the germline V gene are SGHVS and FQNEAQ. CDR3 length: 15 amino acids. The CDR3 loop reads CASSSQGIAKDEQFF. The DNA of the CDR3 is TGTGCCAGCAGCTCCCAGGGAATAGCGAAGGATGAGCAGTTCTTC.

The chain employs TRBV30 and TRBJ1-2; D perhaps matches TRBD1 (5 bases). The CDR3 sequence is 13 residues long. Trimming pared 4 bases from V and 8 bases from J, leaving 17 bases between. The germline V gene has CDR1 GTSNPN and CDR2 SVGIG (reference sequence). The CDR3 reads CAWTPRGAGGYTF. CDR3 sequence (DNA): TGTGCCTGGACTCCTCGTGGGGCAGGAGGCTACACCTTC.

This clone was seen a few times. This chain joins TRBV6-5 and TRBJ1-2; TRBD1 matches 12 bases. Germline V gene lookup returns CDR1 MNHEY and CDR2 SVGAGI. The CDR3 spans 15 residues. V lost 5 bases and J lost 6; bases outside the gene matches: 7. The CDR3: CASSPGQGALNGYTF. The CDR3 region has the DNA TGTGCCAGCAGTCCGGGACAGGGGGCGCTAAATGGCTACACCTTC.

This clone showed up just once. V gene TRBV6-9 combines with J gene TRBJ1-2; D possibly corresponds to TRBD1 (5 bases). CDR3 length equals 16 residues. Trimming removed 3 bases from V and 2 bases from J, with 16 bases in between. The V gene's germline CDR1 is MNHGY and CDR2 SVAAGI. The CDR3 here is CASSYPVNQGNYGYTF. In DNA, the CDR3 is TGTGCCAGCAGTTACCCCGTCAATCAGGGAAACTATGGCTACACCTTC.

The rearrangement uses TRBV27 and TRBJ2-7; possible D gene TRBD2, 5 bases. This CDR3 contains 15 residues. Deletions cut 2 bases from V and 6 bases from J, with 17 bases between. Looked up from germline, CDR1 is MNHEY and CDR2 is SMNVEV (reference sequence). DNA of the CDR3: TGTGCCAGCAGTTTAGTATTGGCGGTGGCGGGCGAGCAGTACTTC. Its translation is CASSLVLAVAGEQYF.

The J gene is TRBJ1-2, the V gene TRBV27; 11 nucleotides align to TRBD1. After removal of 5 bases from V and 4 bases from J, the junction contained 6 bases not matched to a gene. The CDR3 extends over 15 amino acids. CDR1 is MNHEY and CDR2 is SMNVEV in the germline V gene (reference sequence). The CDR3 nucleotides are TGTGCCAGCAGTCCGGGGACAGGGGGTCCCTATGGCTACACCTTC. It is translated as CASSPGTGGPYGYTF.

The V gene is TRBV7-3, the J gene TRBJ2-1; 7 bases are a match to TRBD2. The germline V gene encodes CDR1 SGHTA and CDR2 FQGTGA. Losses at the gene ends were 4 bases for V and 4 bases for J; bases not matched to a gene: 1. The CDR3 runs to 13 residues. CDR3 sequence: CASSSREYNEQFF. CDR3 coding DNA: TGTGCCAGCAGCTCGCGGGAGTACAATGAGCAGTTCTTC. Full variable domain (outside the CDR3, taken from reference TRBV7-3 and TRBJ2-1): GAGVSQTPSNKVTEKGKYVELRCDPISGHTALYWYRQSLGQGPEFLIYFQGTGAADDSGLPNDRFFAVRPEGSVSTLKIQRTERGDSAVYLCASSSREYNEQFFGPGTRLTVL.

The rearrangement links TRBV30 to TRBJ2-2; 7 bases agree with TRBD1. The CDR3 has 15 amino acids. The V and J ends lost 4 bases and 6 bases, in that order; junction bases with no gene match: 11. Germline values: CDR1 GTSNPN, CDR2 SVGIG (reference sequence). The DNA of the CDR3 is TGTGCCTGGATAAAACAGGGGTTAATGGCCGGGGAGCTGTTTTTT. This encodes CAWIKQGLMAGELFF.

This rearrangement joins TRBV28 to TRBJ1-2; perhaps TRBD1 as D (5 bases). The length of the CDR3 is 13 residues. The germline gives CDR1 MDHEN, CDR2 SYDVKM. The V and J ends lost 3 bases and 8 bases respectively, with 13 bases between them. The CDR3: CASSLGTIAGYTF. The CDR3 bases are TGTGCCAGCAGTTTGGGGACTATTGCGGGCTACACCTTC.

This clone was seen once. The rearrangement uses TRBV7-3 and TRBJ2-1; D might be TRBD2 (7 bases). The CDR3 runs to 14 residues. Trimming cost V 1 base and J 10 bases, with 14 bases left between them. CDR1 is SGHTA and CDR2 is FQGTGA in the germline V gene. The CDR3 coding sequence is TGTGCCAGCAGCTTAATGGGGGGGCCAGAAGAGCAGTTCTTC. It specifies CASSLMGGPEEQFF.

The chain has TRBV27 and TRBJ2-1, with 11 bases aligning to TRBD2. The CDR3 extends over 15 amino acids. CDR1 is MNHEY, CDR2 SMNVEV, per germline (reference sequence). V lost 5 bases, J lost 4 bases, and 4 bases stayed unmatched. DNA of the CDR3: TGTGCCAGCAGTGCACCTAGCGGGGGGTACAATGAGCAGTTCTTC. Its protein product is CASSAPSGGYNEQFF.

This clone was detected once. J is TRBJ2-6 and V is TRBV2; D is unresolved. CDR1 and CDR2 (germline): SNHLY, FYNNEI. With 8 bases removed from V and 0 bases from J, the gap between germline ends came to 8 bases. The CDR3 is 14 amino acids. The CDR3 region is CASLRNSGANVLTF. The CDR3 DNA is TGTGCCAGCCTCCGGAACTCTGGGGCCAACGTCCTGACTTTC.

CDR3 DNA: TGTGCCAGTAGGTCAACCGGGACAGGGTACGAGCAGTACTTC. The encoded protein is CASRSTGTGYEQYF. This rearrangement joins TRBV19 to TRBJ2-7, with 9 bases matching TRBD1. The trim removed 6 bases at V and 4 bases at J, leaving 7 bases unmatched. This CDR3 region has 14 residues. Per germline, CDR1 LNHDA and CDR2 SQIVND (reference sequence).